The rows below give T cell receptor beta chains drawn from one sample of a study of blood T cell repertoires in COVID-19. Libraries were prepared by immunoSEQ multiplex PCR; TCRdb keeps only in-frame clonotypes and omits some of them. The table includes around 140,000 clones, approximately 92% detected once. The sequencing sample was made of peripheral blood. The receptors here all came from a man aged 18-30 years with COVID-19, enrolled during active disease. CDR3s include the opening cysteine and the closing phenylalanine or tryptophan. A D gene is named only where the DNA matches it firmly. Rows may omit the clone size; those that give it use once, few, many or a size class.

v_call: TRBV7-2; clone_size: .; j_call: TRBJ2-7; d_call: .; cdr3_nt: TGTGCCAGCAGCTTATCTGGTGACGTCCGACGGGGCGAGCAGTACTTC; cdr3_aa: CASSLSGDVRRGEQYF
v_call: TRBV10-2; clone_size: .; j_call: TRBJ1-2; d_call: .; cdr3_nt: TGCGCCAGCAGTGACCTGGTCGTCAGATTACACTATGGCTACACCTTC; cdr3_aa: CASSDLVVRLHYGYTF
v_call: TRBV29-1; clone_size: .; j_call: TRBJ2-7; d_call: TRBD2; cdr3_nt: TGCAGCGGGCTGGCTAGCGGGAGATACGAGCAGTACTTC; cdr3_aa: CSGLASGRYEQYF
v_call: TRBV15; clone_size: .; j_call: TRBJ2-1; d_call: TRBD2; cdr3_nt: TGTGCCACCAGCTCGCCGGGTGGGCTAGCGGGAGCGGATGAGCAGTTCTTC; cdr3_aa: CATSSPGGLAGADEQFF
v_call: TRBV5-1; clone_size: .; j_call: TRBJ1-3; d_call: .; cdr3_nt: TGCGCCAGCAGCCCCCAGTTTCAACGCGGCTCTGGAAACACCATATATTTT; cdr3_aa: CASSPQFQRGSGNTIYF
v_call: TRBV28; clone_size: once; j_call: TRBJ2-1; d_call: .; cdr3_nt: TGTGCCAGCAGTTTATTGCCGGGAGAGGGTAATGAGCAGTTCTTC; cdr3_aa: CASSLLPGEGNEQFF
v_call: TRBV6-2/TRBV6-3; clone_size: once; j_call: TRBJ2-1; d_call: TRBD2; cdr3_nt: TGTGCCAGCAGTTATTTGGCGCGGGAGGGAAAGTTCTTC; cdr3_aa: CASSYLAREGKFF
v_call: TRBV27; clone_size: .; j_call: TRBJ2-3; d_call: .; cdr3_nt: TGTGCCAGCAGAATCCCTCGACAGGGCACAGATACGCAGTATTTT; cdr3_aa: CASRIPRQGTDTQYF
v_call: TRBV11-2; clone_size: .; j_call: TRBJ1-3; d_call: .; cdr3_nt: TGTGCCAGCAGCTTAGCGGGTCCGAACACCATATATTTT; cdr3_aa: CASSLAGPNTIYF
v_call: TRBV30; clone_size: once; j_call: TRBJ2-7; d_call: TRBD1; cdr3_nt: TGTGCCTGGAGCTCCGGGACAGCAACCTACGAGCAGTACTTC; cdr3_aa: CAWSSGTATYEQYF
v_call: TRBV19; clone_size: .; j_call: TRBJ1-5; d_call: TRBD1; cdr3_nt: TGTGCCAGTCAAACAGGGGGCGCGGGTCAGCCCCAGCATTTT; cdr3_aa: CASQTGGAGQPQHF
v_call: TRBV3-1/TRBV3-2; clone_size: .; j_call: TRBJ2-7; d_call: .; cdr3_nt: TGTGCCAGCAGCCAAGGCGATTTCTACGAGCAGTACTTC; cdr3_aa: CASSQGDFYEQYF
v_call: TRBV29-1; clone_size: .; j_call: TRBJ1-3; d_call: .; cdr3_nt: TGCAGCGCCGCGAGGCCAGGGAAGAACTTTGGAAACACCATATATTTT; cdr3_aa: CSAARPGKNFGNTIYF
v_call: TRBV7-9; clone_size: .; j_call: TRBJ2-2; d_call: .; cdr3_nt: TGTGCCAGCAGCTCAGATTGGACCGGGGAGCTGTTTTTT; cdr3_aa: CASSSDWTGELFF
v_call: TRBV18; clone_size: .; j_call: TRBJ2-3; d_call: .; cdr3_nt: TGTGCCAGCTCACCAGTGGGGGCAGCAGATACGCAGTATTTT; cdr3_aa: CASSPVGAADTQYF
v_call: TRBV9; clone_size: .; j_call: TRBJ2-3; d_call: TRBD2; cdr3_nt: TGTGCCAGCAGCAACAGGACTAGCGGCACAGATACGCAGTATTTT; cdr3_aa: CASSNRTSGTDTQYF
v_call: TRBV30; clone_size: .; j_call: TRBJ2-2; d_call: .; cdr3_nt: TGTGCCTGGAGTGATCCTCGCGGGGAGCTGTTTTTT; cdr3_aa: CAWSDPRGELFF
v_call: TRBV28; clone_size: .; j_call: TRBJ1-2; d_call: TRBD1; cdr3_nt: TGTGCCAGCAGTTTCTACCGTTTTCCGGGACAGGGGGACTATGGCTACACCTTC; cdr3_aa: CASSFYRFPGQGDYGYTF
v_call: TRBV6-6; clone_size: .; j_call: TRBJ2-5; d_call: TRBD2; cdr3_nt: TGTGCCAGCAGTTACTCGACTAGCGGGGTGGGGACCCAGTACTTC; cdr3_aa: CASSYSTSGVGTQYF
v_call: TRBV28; clone_size: .; j_call: TRBJ2-1; d_call: TRBD2; cdr3_nt: TGTGCCAGCAGTTTAGAGGGTCAGCGGGAGGCGAACAATGAGCAGTTCTTC; cdr3_aa: CASSLEGQREANNEQFF
v_call: TRBV10-3; clone_size: .; j_call: TRBJ2-1; d_call: TRBD1; cdr3_nt: TGTGCCATCAGTGAAGGGGACAGGGGTAAGCATGAGCAGTTCTTC; cdr3_aa: CAISEGDRGKHEQFF
v_call: TRBV19; clone_size: .; j_call: TRBJ2-3; d_call: .; cdr3_nt: TGTGCCAGTAGTTCCCGACTAGCAGATACGCAGTATTTT; cdr3_aa: CASSSRLADTQYF
v_call: TRBV25-1; clone_size: .; j_call: TRBJ2-5; d_call: TRBD2; cdr3_nt: TGTGCCAGCAGTGAAGGGGCGGGGGTTCGTCAAGAGACCCAGTACTTC; cdr3_aa: CASSEGAGVRQETQYF
v_call: TRBV9; clone_size: .; j_call: TRBJ2-3; d_call: TRBD2; cdr3_nt: TGTGCCAGCAGCGTAGGGTCGTTAGCGGGAGGAGTAACAGATACGCAGTATTTT; cdr3_aa: CASSVGSLAGGVTDTQYF
v_call: TRBV3-1/TRBV3-2; clone_size: once; j_call: TRBJ2-3; d_call: .; cdr3_nt: TGTGCCAGCAGCCAAGTGACGGGAGAGAACACAGATACGCAGTATTTT; cdr3_aa: CASSQVTGENTDTQYF
v_call: TRBV5-6; clone_size: .; j_call: TRBJ2-3; d_call: .; cdr3_nt: TGTGCCAGCAGCTTCCCCCAGACTGCGCAGTATTTT; cdr3_aa: CASSFPQTAQYF
v_call: TRBV24-1; clone_size: .; j_call: TRBJ2-5; d_call: TRBD2; cdr3_nt: TGTGCCACCAGTGATTTGCGGGGGGGCGAGACCCAGTACTTC; cdr3_aa: CATSDLRGGETQYF
v_call: TRBV11-3; clone_size: once; j_call: TRBJ2-1; d_call: TRBD2; cdr3_nt: TGTGCCAGCAGCTACAGCGGGAGCGGCTACAATGAGCAGTTCTTC; cdr3_aa: CASSYSGSGYNEQFF
v_call: TRBV11-2; clone_size: .; j_call: TRBJ1-4; d_call: TRBD1; cdr3_nt: TGTGCCAGCAACCACGGGACAGGGGATGAAAAACTGCTTTTT; cdr3_aa: CASNHGTGDEKLLF
v_call: TRBV10-3; clone_size: .; j_call: TRBJ1-2; d_call: .; cdr3_nt: TGTGCCATCAGCGCCTTTGAGGAAGGAGGCTATGGCTACACCTTC; cdr3_aa: CAISAFEEGGYGYTF
v_call: TRBV6-2/TRBV6-3; clone_size: .; j_call: TRBJ2-7; d_call: TRBD2; cdr3_nt: TGTGCCAGCAGTCCAACTAGCGGGAGATCCTACGAGCAGTACTTC; cdr3_aa: CASSPTSGRSYEQYF
v_call: TRBV10-2; clone_size: .; j_call: TRBJ1-4; d_call: TRBD1; cdr3_nt: TGCGCCAGCAGTGGGGACAGCCAAAAACTGCTTTTT; cdr3_aa: CASSGDSQKLLF